This section outlines one T cell receptor beta chain sequence together with its context. Its antigen is not identified. The V gene's germline CDR1 is SNHLY and CDR2 FYNNEI. The CDR3 runs to 13 residues. Time point given: newly diagnosed GD, antithyroid drugs for less than 3 months. There was RNA extracted from PBMCs, and the TCR library was made from it. The data were taken from a study of regulatory T cells in long-lasting Graves disease. Study results and caveats: A reduction in accuracy may have resulted from the small sample size. Patients with persistent disease showed a bias toward TRBV28, TRBJ1-2 and TRBJ2-5.

In building TCR beta libraries, iRepertoire HTBI primers were used together with Arm-PCR of CDR3 regions. TCRdb independently ran MiXCR on the multiplex PCR reads; one entry per CDR3 protein. Here the sample spans about 560,000 distinct CDR3 sequences, more than 15% being singletons. The sample also formed part of further work on T cells in Graves' hyperthyroidism and ophthalmopathy. That paper adds: Exclusion of patients followed from uncontrolled infection, other autoimmune disease, pregnancy or lactation. Blood also showed most of the thyroid clonotypes that were expanded above 0.001.

This clonotype originated in a man aged 18 to 29 with Graves disease. The starting material was peripheral blood mononuclear cells (PBMCs), obtained at new diagnosis, from a patient treated with antithyroid drugs. This chain connects TRBV2 to TRBJ1-1, with no clear D. Here the CDR3 reads CASERERDTEAFF. CDR3 DNA sequence: TGTGCTTCGGAGAGAGAGAGGGACACTGAAGCTTTCTTT. Using reference TRBV2 and TRBJ1-1 for the parts outside the CDR3, the full variable domain is EPEVTQTPSHQVTQMGQEVILRCVPISNHLYFYWYRQILGQKVEFLVSFYNNEISEKSEIFDDQFSVERPDGSNFTLKIRSTKLEDSAMYFCASERERDTEAFFGQGTRLTVV.